This TCR beta chain was obtained from a study of T cell repertoires in cytomegalovirus infection. Study results and caveats: Identification of carriers of CMV plus the relevant HLA was performed using cumulative public TCR beta family frequency.

TCRdb re-analysed the reads in MiXCR, keeping a single row per CDR3 protein. The sample consists of under 300,000 distinct CDR3 sequences, over 15% of them appearing once. Trimming took off 2 bases at V and 7 bases at J, with 21 bases between the two ends. This CDR3 has 17 residues. Germline CDR1 and CDR2: SGHTA and FQGNSA. This clonotype occurred a few times. Its antigen is undetermined. Sample: CD8+ T cells from PBMCs. V is TRBV7-2 and J is TRBJ1-5, with a tentative D call TRBD1 (6 bases). The sequence was obtained from a human donor in good health (CMV status not recorded). Some clones in this sample may be carry-over from other donors' samples. DNA of the CDR3: TGTGCCAGCAGCTTAAATGGGGGAACAGGGCTTGGGCAGCCCCAGCATTTT. This encodes CASSLNGGTGLGQPQHF. The full variable domain, with the rest looked up from reference TRBV7-2 and TRBJ1-5, is GAGVSQSPSNKVTEKGKDVELRCDPISGHTALYWYRQSLGQGLEFLIYFQGNSAPDKSGLPSDRFSAERTGGSVSTLTIQRTQQEDSAVYLCASSLNGGTGLGQPQHFGDGTRLSIL.